This T cell receptor (beta chain) was recorded in a study of blood T cell repertoires in COVID-19. At the level of the study: T cells, B-cell-depleted T cells, or PBMCs supplied cDNA or gDNA.

Trimming removed 5 bases at V and 8 bases at J, with 9 bases between. The CDR3 length is 11 residues. Germline loops: CDR1 SEHNR, CDR2 FQNEAQ (reference sequence). Authors' methods: Scientists estimated how many nucleated cells there were by amplifying reference gene primers. Method: immunoSEQ multiplex PCR; TCRdb's copy keeps in-frame clones and lacks some. The DNA was the basis for D and trimming; V, J and clone size are from that table. There are fewer than 350,000 clones in the sample; more than 70% occur only once, and approximately 1.6% lies in the top ten. This clonotype originated in a woman in her thirties with COVID-19, enrolled during active disease. J is TRBJ1-1 and V is TRBV7-9; D is perhaps TRBD1 (5 bases). Input material: peripheral blood. The CDR3 reads CASSPRQEAFF. Here the CDR3 DNA reads TGTGCCAGCAGCCCACGACAGGAAGCTTTCTTT.